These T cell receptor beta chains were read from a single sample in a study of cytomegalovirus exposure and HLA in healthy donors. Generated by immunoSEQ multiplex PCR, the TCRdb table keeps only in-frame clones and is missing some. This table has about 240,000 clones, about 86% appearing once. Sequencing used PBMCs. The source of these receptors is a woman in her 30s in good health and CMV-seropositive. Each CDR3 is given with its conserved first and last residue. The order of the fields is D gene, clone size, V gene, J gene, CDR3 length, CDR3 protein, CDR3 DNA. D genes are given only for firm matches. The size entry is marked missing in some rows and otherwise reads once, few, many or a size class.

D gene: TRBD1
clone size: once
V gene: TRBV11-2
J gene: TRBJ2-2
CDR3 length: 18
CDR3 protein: CASSPYITGGAFAGELFF
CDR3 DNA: TGTGCCAGCAGCCCCTACATTACAGGGGGCGCTTTCGCCGGGGAGCTGTTTTTT

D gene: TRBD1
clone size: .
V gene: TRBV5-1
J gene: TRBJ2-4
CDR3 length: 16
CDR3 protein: CASSLGDRGPQDIQYF
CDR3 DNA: TGCGCCAGCAGCTTGGGGGACAGGGGACCCCAAGACATTCAGTACTTC

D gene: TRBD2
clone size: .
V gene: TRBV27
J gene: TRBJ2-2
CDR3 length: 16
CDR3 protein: CASSSRLAGLTGELFF
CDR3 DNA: TGTGCCAGCAGTTCGCGACTAGCGGGCTTAACCGGGGAGCTGTTTTTT

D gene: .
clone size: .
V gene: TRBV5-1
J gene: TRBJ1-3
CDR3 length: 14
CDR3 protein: CASSPGVYGNTIYF
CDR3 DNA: TGCGCCAGCAGCCCAGGGGTATATGGAAACACCATATATTTT

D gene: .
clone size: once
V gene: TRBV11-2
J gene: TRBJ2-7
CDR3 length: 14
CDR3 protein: CASSPVRGGYEQYF
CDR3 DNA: TGTGCCAGCAGCCCCGTTCGCGGAGGGTATGAGCAGTACTTC

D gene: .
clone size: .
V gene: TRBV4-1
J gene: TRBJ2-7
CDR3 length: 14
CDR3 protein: CASSPRVNSYEQYF
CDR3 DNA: TGCGCCAGCAGCCCCCGCGTTAACTCCTACGAGCAGTACTTC

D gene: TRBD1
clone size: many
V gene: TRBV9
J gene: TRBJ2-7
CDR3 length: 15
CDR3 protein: CASSAGQGTSYEQYF
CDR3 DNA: TGTGCCAGCAGCGCCGGACAGGGGACATCCTACGAGCAGTACTTC

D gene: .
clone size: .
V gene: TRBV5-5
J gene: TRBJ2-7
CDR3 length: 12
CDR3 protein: CASSFPGYEQYF
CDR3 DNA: TGTGCCAGCAGCTTCCCAGGCTACGAGCAGTACTTC

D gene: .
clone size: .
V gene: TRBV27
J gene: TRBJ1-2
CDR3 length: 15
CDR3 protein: CASSLGGNANYGYTF
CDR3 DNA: TGTGCCAGCAGTTTGGGGGGGAACGCTAACTATGGCTACACCTTC

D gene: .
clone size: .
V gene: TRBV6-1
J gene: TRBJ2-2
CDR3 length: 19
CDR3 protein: CASSENSRTSYRGTGELFF
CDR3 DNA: TGTGCCAGCAGTGAAAACAGCCGAACGTCATACCGGGGCACCGGGGAGCTGTTTTTT

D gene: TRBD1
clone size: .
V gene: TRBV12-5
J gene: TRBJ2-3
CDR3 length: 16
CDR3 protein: CASALTGEPSTDTQYF
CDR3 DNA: TGTGCTAGTGCCCTTACAGGGGAACCTAGCACAGATACGCAGTATTTT

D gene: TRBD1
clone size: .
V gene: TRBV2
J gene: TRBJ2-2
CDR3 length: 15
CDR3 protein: CASSVGTGNTGELFF
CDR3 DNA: TGTGCCAGCAGTGTAGGGACAGGGAACACCGGGGAGCTGTTTTTT

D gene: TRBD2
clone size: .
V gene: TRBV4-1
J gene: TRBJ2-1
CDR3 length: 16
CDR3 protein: CASSRRLAGDGDEQFF
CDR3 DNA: TGCGCCAGCAGCCGTCGACTAGCGGGAGACGGGGATGAGCAGTTCTTC

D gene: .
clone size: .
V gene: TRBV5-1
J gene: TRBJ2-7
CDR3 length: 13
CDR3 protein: CASSLTPSYEQYF
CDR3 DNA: TGCGCCAGCAGCTTAACACCTTCCTACGAGCAGTACTTC

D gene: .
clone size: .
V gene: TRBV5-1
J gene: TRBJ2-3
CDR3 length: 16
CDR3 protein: CASSLTPQSGTDTQYF
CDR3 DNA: TGCGCCAGCAGCTTGACCCCCCAGAGCGGCACAGATACGCAGTATTTT

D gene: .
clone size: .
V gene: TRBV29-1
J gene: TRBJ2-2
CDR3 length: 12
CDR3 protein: CSGGGVGGELFF
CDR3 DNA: TGCAGCGGGGGAGGCGTCGGAGGGGAGCTGTTTTTT

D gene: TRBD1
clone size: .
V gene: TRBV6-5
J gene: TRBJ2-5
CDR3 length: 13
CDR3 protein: CASTKGQGETQYF
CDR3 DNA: TGTGCCAGCACTAAGGGACAGGGAGAGACCCAGTACTTC

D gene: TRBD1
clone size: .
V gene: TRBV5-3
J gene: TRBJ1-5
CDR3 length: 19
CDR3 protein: CARSTPPTGGPYSNQPQHF
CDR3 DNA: TGTGCCAGAAGCACCCCGCCTACAGGGGGCCCTTATAGCAATCAGCCCCAGCATTTT

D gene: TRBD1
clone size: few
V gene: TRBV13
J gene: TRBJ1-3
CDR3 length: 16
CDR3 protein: CASSLALTGDGNTIYF
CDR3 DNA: TGTGCCAGCAGCTTAGCCCTGACAGGGGACGGAAACACCATATATTTT

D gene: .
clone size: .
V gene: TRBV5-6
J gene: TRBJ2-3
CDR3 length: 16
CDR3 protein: CASSLVGGGYTDTQYF
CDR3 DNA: TGTGCCAGCAGCTTGGTTGGCGGTGGATACACAGATACGCAGTATTTT

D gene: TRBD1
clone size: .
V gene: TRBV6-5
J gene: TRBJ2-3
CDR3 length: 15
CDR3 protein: CASSSRTGFADTQYF
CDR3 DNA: TGTGCCAGCAGTTCCCGGACAGGGTTCGCAGATACGCAGTATTTT

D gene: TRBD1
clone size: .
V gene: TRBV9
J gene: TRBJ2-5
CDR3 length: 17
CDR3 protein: CASSVAPWDSRQETQYF
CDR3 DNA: TGTGCCAGCAGCGTAGCCCCCTGGGACAGCCGACAAGAGACCCAGTACTTC

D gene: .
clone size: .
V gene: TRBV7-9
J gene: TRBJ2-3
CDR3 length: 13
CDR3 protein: CASSPLYTDTQYF
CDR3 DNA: TGTGCCAGCAGCCCCCTCTACACAGATACGCAGTATTTT

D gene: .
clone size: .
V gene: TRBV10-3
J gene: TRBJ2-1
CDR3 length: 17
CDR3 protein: CAISERSGGITYNEQFF
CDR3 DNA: TGTGCCATCAGTGAGCGGTCAGGCGGGATTACCTACAATGAGCAGTTCTTC

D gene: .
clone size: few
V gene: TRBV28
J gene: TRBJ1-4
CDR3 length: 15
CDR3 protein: CASSIPTGPNEKLFF
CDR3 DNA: TGTGCCAGCAGTATCCCGACAGGTCCTAATGAAAAACTGTTTTTT

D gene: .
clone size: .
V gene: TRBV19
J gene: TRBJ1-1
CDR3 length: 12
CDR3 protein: CASRGGNTEAFF
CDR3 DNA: TGTGCCAGCCGCGGGGGGAACACTGAAGCTTTCTTT

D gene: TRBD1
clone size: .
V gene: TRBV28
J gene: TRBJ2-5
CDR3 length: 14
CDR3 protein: CASTSGQGRQTQYF
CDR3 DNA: TGTGCCAGCACCTCCGGACAGGGGCGACAGACCCAGTACTTC

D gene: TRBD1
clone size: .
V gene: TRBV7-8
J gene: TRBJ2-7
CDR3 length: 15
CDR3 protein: CASSLDGRGSYEQYF
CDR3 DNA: TGTGCCAGCAGCTTAGACGGCAGGGGGTCTTACGAGCAGTACTTC

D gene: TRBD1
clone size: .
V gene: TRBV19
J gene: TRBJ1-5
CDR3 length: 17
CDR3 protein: CASSTLQGAGGNQPQHF
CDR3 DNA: TGTGCCAGTAGTACGCTACAGGGGGCCGGTGGCAATCAGCCCCAGCATTTT

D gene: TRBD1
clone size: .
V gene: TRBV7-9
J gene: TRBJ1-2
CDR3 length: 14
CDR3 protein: CASSLVDRGYGYTF
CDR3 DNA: TGTGCCAGCAGCTTAGTAGACAGGGGCTATGGCTACACCTTC

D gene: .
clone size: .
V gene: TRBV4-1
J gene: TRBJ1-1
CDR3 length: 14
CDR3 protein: CASSQDSRVTEAFF
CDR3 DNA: TGCGCCAGCAGCCAAGATAGCCGGGTCACTGAAGCTTTCTTT

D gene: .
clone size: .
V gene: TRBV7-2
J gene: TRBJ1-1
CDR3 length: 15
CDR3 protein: CASSRQVGQNTEAFF
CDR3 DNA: TGTGCCAGCAGCCGACAGGTAGGACAGAACACTGAAGCTTTCTTT

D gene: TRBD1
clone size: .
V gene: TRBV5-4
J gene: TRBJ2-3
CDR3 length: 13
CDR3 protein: CASSTTGERTQYF
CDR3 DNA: TGTGCCAGCAGCACAACAGGGGAGCGTACGCAGTATTTT

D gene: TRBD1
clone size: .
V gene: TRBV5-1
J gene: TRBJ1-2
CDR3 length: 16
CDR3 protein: CASSLGTWTGGNGYTF
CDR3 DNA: TGCGCCAGCAGCTTGGGGACTTGGACAGGGGGTAATGGCTACACCTTC

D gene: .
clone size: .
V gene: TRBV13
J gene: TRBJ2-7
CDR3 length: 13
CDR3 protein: CASSLTGLYEQYF
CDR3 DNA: TGTGCCAGCAGCTTAACTGGACTATACGAGCAGTACTTC

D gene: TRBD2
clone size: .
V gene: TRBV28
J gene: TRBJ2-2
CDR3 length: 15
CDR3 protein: CASSFRDYTPGELFF
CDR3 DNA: TGTGCCAGCAGTTTCCGGGACTACACTCCCGGGGAGCTGTTTTTT

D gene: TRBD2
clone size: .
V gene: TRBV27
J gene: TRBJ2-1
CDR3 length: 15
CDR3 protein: CASSPGTSGYNEQFF
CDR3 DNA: TGTGCCAGCAGTCCAGGGACTAGCGGTTACAATGAGCAGTTCTTC

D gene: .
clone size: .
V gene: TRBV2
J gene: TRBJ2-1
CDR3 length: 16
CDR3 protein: CASSESRGAKSAEQFF
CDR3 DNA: TGTGCCAGCAGTGAGTCGCGGGGCGCAAAGTCAGCTGAGCAGTTCTTC

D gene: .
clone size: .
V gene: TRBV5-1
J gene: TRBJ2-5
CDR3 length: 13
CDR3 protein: CASSSDGVGTQYF
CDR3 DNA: TGCGCCAGCAGTAGTGACGGGGTGGGGACCCAGTACTTC

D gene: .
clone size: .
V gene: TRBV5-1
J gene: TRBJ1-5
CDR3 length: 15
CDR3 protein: CASSPGQSSNQPQHF
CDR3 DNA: TGCGCCAGCAGCCCCGGACAAAGTAGCAATCAGCCCCAGCATTTT

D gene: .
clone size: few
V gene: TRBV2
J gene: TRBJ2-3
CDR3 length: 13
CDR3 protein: CASRTTGADTQYF
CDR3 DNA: TGTGCCAGCAGAACGACGGGAGCTGATACGCAGTATTTT